The entry below describes one TCR beta chain. Its antigen remains unidentified. This sample is part of a study of cytomegalovirus exposure and HLA in healthy donors. General study points: Later, TCR association rates were found to vary by HLA locus, highest for DRB1 and lowest for HLA-C. For most TCR beta V segments, an earlier analysis put the productive rate at about 87% or about 30% of the time. In a later analysis, a missense DCLRE1C variant was linked to TCR beta V- and J-gene trimming. Rarity characterized most TCR sequences, yet some public TCRs appeared in many donors.

In the PCR, 60 Vbeta and 13 Jbeta primers were used. Generated by immunoSEQ multiplex PCR, the TCRdb table keeps only in-frame clones and is missing some. This table has 200,000 or so clones, 84% appearing once. Trimming removed 4 bases from V and 1 base from J; junction bases left unmatched: 7. CDR1 SGHRS and CDR2 YFSETQ come from the germline V gene. This CDR3 region has 15 residues. The chain links TRBV5-1 to TRBJ1-1, with 7 nucleotides matching TRBD1. The sample was PBMCs. This TCR derives from a boy between 10 and 17 years old in good health and CMV-seronegative. This chain's CDR3 is CASSLIQGQNTEAFF. CDR3 DNA sequence: TGCGCCAGCAGCCTCATACAGGGGCAGAACACTGAAGCTTTCTTT.